The entry that follows covers one T cell receptor (beta chain) sequence. CDR1 and CDR2 from the germline V gene are SGHVS and FQNEAQ. The CDR3 runs 12 residues. V lost 2 bases and J lost 5, with 6 bases in between. Enrolled during active infection, Seattle patients were then followed longitudinally. This sample was included in a study of blood T cell repertoires in COVID-19. For the study at large: T cells, B-cell-depleted T cells, or PBMCs provided the cDNA or gDNA that served as material.

Here immunoSEQ multiplex PCR was the method, and the copy in TCRdb shows in-frame clones only, minus some. The sample yields over 150,000 clones, about 85% seen once. This TCR came from a man aged 60-69 years with COVID-19, enrolled during active disease. The chain joins TRBV7-8 to TRBJ1-2; D remains ambiguous. The sequenced sample consisted of peripheral blood. CDR3 sequence: CASSLYRYGYTF. The CDR3, as DNA: TGTGCCAGCAGCTTATACAGATATGGCTACACCTTC.